These T cell receptor beta chains were read from a single sample in a study of cytomegalovirus exposure and HLA in healthy donors. Measured with immunoSEQ multiplex PCR; TCRdb has only the in-frame clones, and not every one. Counted here are about 200,000 clones, about 13% occurring once; the ten biggest clones make up 7.8%. Sequenced material: PBMCs. These TCRs come from a man aged 45-65 years in good health and CMV-seropositive. Each CDR3 is given with its conserved first and last residue. The D gene is left open where the match is weak. Rows give clone size only sometimes, using once, few, many, or a class for an expanded clone.

j_gene	v_gene	d_gene	abundance	CDR3nt	CDR3aa
TRBJ1-2	TRBV5-1	TRBD1	few	TGCGCCAGCAGCTTGGAAGGAGGGGACAGCTATGGCTACACCTTC	CASSLEGGDSYGYTF
TRBJ1-1	TRBV6-6	.	.	TGTGCCAGCAGTCAGTACACTGAAGCTTTCTTT	CASSQYTEAFF
TRBJ2-1	TRBV12-5	TRBD2	few	TGTGCTAGTGGTTTGGGAGGACTAGCCCCCGTCAATGAGCAGTTCTTC	CASGLGGLAPVNEQFF
TRBJ2-3	TRBV6-4	.	.	TGTGCCAGCAGTGACTCAGGCGGGGTCACAGATACGCAGTATTTT	CASSDSGGVTDTQYF
TRBJ1-6	TRBV2	.	.	TGTGCCAGCAGTGACAGGAGGAGCTCCTATAATTCACCCCTCCACTTT	CASSDRRSSYNSPLHF
TRBJ1-6	TRBV9	.	.	TGTGCCAGCAGCGTAGGGGGAGCGCACCCCAATAATTCACCCCTCCACTTT	CASSVGGAHPNNSPLHF
TRBJ1-1	TRBV5-4	TRBD1	few	TGTGCCAGCAGCTTCGGGACAGGGAGGACTGAAGCTTTCTTT	CASSFGTGRTEAFF
TRBJ2-5	TRBV28	.	few	TGTGCCAGCAGTTCGGACTTCGAATGGAGAGAGACCCAGTACTTC	CASSSDFEWRETQYF
TRBJ1-5	TRBV11-2	.	.	TGTGCCAGCAGTCAAAACACTAAACAGCCCCAGCATTTT	CASSQNTKQPQHF
TRBJ1-2	TRBV5-1	TRBD1	few	TGCGCCAGCAGCTTGACGGGACAGGGGGGCGGCTACACCTTC	CASSLTGQGGGYTF
TRBJ2-3	TRBV27	TRBD1	.	TGTGCCAGCAGCTCCCTAGGGACAGGGGGCGCACCGCAGTATTTT	CASSSLGTGGAPQYF
TRBJ1-6	TRBV25-1	.	few	TGTGCCAGCAGTGACCACCCGGGGGGGGGAAATTCACCCCTCCACTTT	CASSDHPGGGNSPLHF
TRBJ1-1	TRBV7-8	.	few	TGTGCCAGCAGCCGTAACACAGGGTTTAGCACTGAAGCTTTCTTT	CASSRNTGFSTEAFF
TRBJ2-3	TRBV5-1	.	.	TGCGCCAGCAGCCCTTTACCGGGACAAGGCACAGATACGCAGTATTTT	CASSPLPGQGTDTQYF
TRBJ2-3	TRBV5-1	TRBD2	few	TGCGCCAGCAGCCCCTTAGCGGGGTCTCCCACAGATACGCAGTATTTT	CASSPLAGSPTDTQYF
TRBJ2-1	TRBV29-1	.	.	TGCAGAGGGGAAGCCGGCTACAATGAGCAGTTCTTC	CRGEAGYNEQFF
TRBJ2-1	TRBV19	TRBD2	.	TGTGCCAGTAGTCTTCTAGCGGGGGGTTTGGGTGAGCAGTTCTTC	CASSLLAGGLGEQFF
TRBJ1-6	TRBV11-2	TRBD1	few	TGTGCCAGCAGCTTAGAGCCAGGGGGAAATTCACCCCTCCACTTT	CASSLEPGGNSPLHF
TRBJ1-2	TRBV5-1	.	few	TGCGCCAGCAGCTTGAGCACGGAGGTTGGTGGCTACACCTTC	CASSLSTEVGGYTF
TRBJ1-1	TRBV27	TRBD1	.	TGTGCCAGCACCCCTGACAGGGGGGTTGTAGCTTTCTTT	CASTPDRGVVAFF
TRBJ2-3	TRBV11-2	.	few	TGTGCCAGCAGCTTCTGGGGCGCAGATACGCAGTATTTT	CASSFWGADTQYF
TRBJ2-5	TRBV5-4	.	.	TGTGCCAGCAGCTTCACAGGGCAAGAGACCCAGTACTTC	CASSFTGQETQYF
TRBJ2-7	TRBV12-5	TRBD1	few	TGTGCTAGTGGTCCAGGACAGGGTGTCCACGAGCAGTACTTC	CASGPGQGVHEQYF
TRBJ2-6	TRBV5-4	.	.	TGTGCCAGCAGCTTGGGAAGAGGGTTGAACTCTGGGGCCAACGTCCTGACTTTC	CASSLGRGLNSGANVLTF
TRBJ2-1	TRBV4-3	TRBD2	large	TGCGCCAGCAGCCAAGATGGCGTCAGCGGGGTCAATGAGCAGTTCTTC	CASSQDGVSGVNEQFF
TRBJ2-2	TRBV7-6	TRBD1	few	TGTGCCAGCAGGGACATGACAGGGGCCGGGGAGCTGTTTTTT	CASRDMTGAGELFF
TRBJ2-7	TRBV4-1	TRBD2	few	TGCGCCAGCAGCCCCACGTGGCGGGGGGGAGCCTACGAGCAGTACTTC	CASSPTWRGGAYEQYF
TRBJ1-1	TRBV4-3	TRBD1	few	TGCGCCAGCAGCAAGGACAGGGCGGCTAGGGGCACTGAAGCTTTCTTT	CASSKDRAARGTEAFF
TRBJ1-3	TRBV6-1	.	many	TGTGCCAGCAGTGAAAGAGCCGAGAACTCTGGAAACACCATATATTTT	CASSERAENSGNTIYF
TRBJ1-2	TRBV19	TRBD1	.	TGTGCCAGTAGTATTACCCAGGGGGCATATGGCTACACCTTC	CASSITQGAYGYTF
TRBJ2-2	TRBV7-2	.	.	TGTGCCAGCAGCCCGTACAAATCCGGGGAGCTGTTTTTT	CASSPYKSGELFF
TRBJ2-3	TRBV30	TRBD2	.	TGTGCCTGGAGTGTACTAAGAGCGGGGGGGCCAGATACGCAGTATTTT	CAWSVLRAGGPDTQYF
TRBJ2-7	TRBV4-1	.	few	TGCGCCAGCAGCCAAGAAGGGGTATACGGGCAGTACTTC	CASSQEGVYGQYF
TRBJ2-3	TRBV7-6	.	few	TGTGCCAGCAGCTTAGGCGAGGAATCCTCCCTTACGCAGTATTTT	CASSLGEESSLTQYF
TRBJ1-1	TRBV19	.	few	TGTGCCAGTAGTATATCGGGGGGGCGCGTTAATAGGGACACTGAAGCTTTCTTT	CASSISGGRVNRDTEAFF
TRBJ1-3	TRBV6-1	.	few	TGTGCCAGTACGAAGAGCTCTGGAAACACCATATATTTT	CASTKSSGNTIYF
TRBJ2-2	TRBV11-2	.	few	TGTGCCAGCAGCTTCCCGTCCTTTACCGGGGAGCTGTTTTTT	CASSFPSFTGELFF
TRBJ1-1	TRBV7-8	.	few	TGTGCCAGCAGGAAGACAGCCTACACTGAAGCTTTCTTT	CASRKTAYTEAFF
TRBJ2-4	TRBV5-8	TRBD2	.	TGTGCCAGCAGCCCGGCGGGGGTAAACATCCAGTACTTC	CASSPAGVNIQYF